This T cell receptor beta chain was observed in a study of blood T cells in healthy people across ages (dated by TCRdb to about 2015). Turning to the overall study: In model experiments, roughly one uniquely barcoded TCR beta cDNA molecule per two T cells was captured by template switching. Age-related changes in TCR beta repertoire diversity were measured in the study by deep sequencing normalized with unique cDNA molecular identifiers. The donors were split into four age groups: young (average about 15 years), middle-aged (39), aged (approximately 59) and long-lived (approximately 80). For two donors (one aged 18 to 29 and one aged 80 or older), the study analyzed two additional independent replicas of 1 million unique cDNA reads from the same blood draw.

Libraries were constructed by 5' RACE. Sequencing took place on an Illumina HiSeq 2500. A second PCR of roughly 7 to 11 cycles was performed with a sample-barcoded 5' primer and a J-beta primer mix. Each TCR beta cDNA molecule received a unique molecular identifier from a template-switch 5' adaptor carrying 12 random nucleotides. Each sample yielded at least 2.5 million CDR3-containing paired-end reads. The Mint cDNA synthesis kit, primed by a TRBC-specific oligonucleotide, was used to synthesize first-strand cDNA from all RNA. After uracil-DNA glycosylase treatment, a first 18-cycle PCR used universal primers M1SS and BC2_uni_R on all cDNA. In the authors' own workflow: Normalization of each sample was performed by random selection of 1 million high-quality reads, each carrying a distinct molecular identifier. Instead of being binned into consensus sequences, reads that shared molecular identifiers were thrown out. MiTCR, set to a Q25 quality threshold and the strictest error-elimination algorithm, was used for CDR3 identification, clonotype clustering and error correction. A nonparametric unseen species model with Euler transformation was used to estimate lower-bound total TCR beta diversity. TCRdb cleaned the public reads at Q25 with fastp, built clones with MiXCR and kept in-frame beta chains. Here each entry gathers all rows of one CDR3 protein and keeps the most common genes and DNA. The V and J calls were determined by TCRdb, not by the authors. The table for this sample lists roughly 1,100,000 distinct CDR3 sequences; around 27% of them were counted only once. In total, the top ten clones hold around 0.75% of the sample.

The donors were 40 or so Caucasian individuals from Russia, aged roughly 6 to 100 years, who were systemically healthy. Roughly 9 milliliters of peripheral blood were drawn from each donor into EDTA-treated Vacutainer tubes. Ficoll-Paque density-gradient centrifugation was used to isolate PBMCs, with at least 6.5 million per sample. Trizol reagent was used to extract total RNA from PBMCs, with at least 6 micrograms per sample. The percentages of naive CD45RAhigh/CD27high T cells were determined by flow cytometry on a PBMC aliquot from every donor. What the study reported, not specific to this receptor: Conclusive comparison of naive and antigen-experienced compartments was prevented by the profiling of bulk unsorted PBMCs. Observed TCR beta diversity correlated strongly with the percentage of naive T cells measured by flow cytometry. Because donor CMV infection status was unknown, age-related changes in expanded clonotypes were potentially confounded. As age increased, observed TCR beta diversity per million T cells dropped in a roughly linear way, and a significant reduction was already evident by age 40. Total diversity estimates from one million sequenced T cells were considered lower bounds and underestimates. Compared with the aged group, the long-lived group had more naive CD4+ T cells, fewer expanded clones and increased TCR diversity, a pattern suggesting age selection.

As concerns this clonotype: It has no known antigen specificity. Base qualities are not recorded, but no much larger clone differs from it by a single base.

The germline V gene encodes CDR1 MGHDK and CDR2 SYGVNS. Inclusive of the bounding cysteine and phenylalanine, the CDR3 is 14 residues long. Solely the CDR3 DNA is kept, with 42 bases framed from the first base. The same sample was also studied in work on T cells of mothers and their children. As the second study states: The donors were nine systemically healthy Caucasian individuals, made up of three mothers and their six children. cDNA synthesis used all of the extracted RNA, with approximately 1.6 ug of RNA in each 15 ul reaction. Sample barcodes and 2-4 random nucleotides were added via the M1S primer in the second PCR. More than 9 million TCR beta CDR3 reads were obtained from each mother, and several million reads were obtained from each child. TCR recombination output is similarly shaped by thymic selection in related and unrelated pairs, with a minor effect exerted by inherited differences. Related mother-child pairs always showed normalized repertoire overlap that was slightly higher than in unrelated mother-child pairs, though the difference was never significant. With a sensitivity of approximately 100 clones per million clonotypes, no persistent microchimeric T cell clones were detected. The study used deep NGS to compare TCR beta repertoires of mothers and children, seeking features distinguishing related mother-child pairs from unrelated individuals. Mothers averaged roughly 36 +/- 4 years of age and children averaged around 10 +/- 4 years. Libraries were sequenced on Illumina HiSeq 2000 with 100+100 nt paired-end reads after adapter ligation with NEBNext reagents. Mother and child libraries were prepared a month apart and sequenced in separate runs to prevent cross-contamination. Between about 500,000 and 2,100,000 distinct TCR beta clonotypes were identified per donor. Naive TCR beta clonotypes were estimated from low-frequency clonotypes matched to each donor's FACS-determined naive share, without sorting.

The chain couples TRBV25-1 to TRBJ2-5, and 9 junctional nucleotides match TRBD1. The DNA end lines up better with TRBJ2-7; the J call may be wrong. The source of this sequence is a girl aged 2 to 10 in good health. The sample taken for sequencing was blood. The CDR3 in this case is CASSETGGPYEQYF. The DNA reads TGTGCCAGCAGTGAAACAGGGGGCCCCTACGAGCAGTACTTC.